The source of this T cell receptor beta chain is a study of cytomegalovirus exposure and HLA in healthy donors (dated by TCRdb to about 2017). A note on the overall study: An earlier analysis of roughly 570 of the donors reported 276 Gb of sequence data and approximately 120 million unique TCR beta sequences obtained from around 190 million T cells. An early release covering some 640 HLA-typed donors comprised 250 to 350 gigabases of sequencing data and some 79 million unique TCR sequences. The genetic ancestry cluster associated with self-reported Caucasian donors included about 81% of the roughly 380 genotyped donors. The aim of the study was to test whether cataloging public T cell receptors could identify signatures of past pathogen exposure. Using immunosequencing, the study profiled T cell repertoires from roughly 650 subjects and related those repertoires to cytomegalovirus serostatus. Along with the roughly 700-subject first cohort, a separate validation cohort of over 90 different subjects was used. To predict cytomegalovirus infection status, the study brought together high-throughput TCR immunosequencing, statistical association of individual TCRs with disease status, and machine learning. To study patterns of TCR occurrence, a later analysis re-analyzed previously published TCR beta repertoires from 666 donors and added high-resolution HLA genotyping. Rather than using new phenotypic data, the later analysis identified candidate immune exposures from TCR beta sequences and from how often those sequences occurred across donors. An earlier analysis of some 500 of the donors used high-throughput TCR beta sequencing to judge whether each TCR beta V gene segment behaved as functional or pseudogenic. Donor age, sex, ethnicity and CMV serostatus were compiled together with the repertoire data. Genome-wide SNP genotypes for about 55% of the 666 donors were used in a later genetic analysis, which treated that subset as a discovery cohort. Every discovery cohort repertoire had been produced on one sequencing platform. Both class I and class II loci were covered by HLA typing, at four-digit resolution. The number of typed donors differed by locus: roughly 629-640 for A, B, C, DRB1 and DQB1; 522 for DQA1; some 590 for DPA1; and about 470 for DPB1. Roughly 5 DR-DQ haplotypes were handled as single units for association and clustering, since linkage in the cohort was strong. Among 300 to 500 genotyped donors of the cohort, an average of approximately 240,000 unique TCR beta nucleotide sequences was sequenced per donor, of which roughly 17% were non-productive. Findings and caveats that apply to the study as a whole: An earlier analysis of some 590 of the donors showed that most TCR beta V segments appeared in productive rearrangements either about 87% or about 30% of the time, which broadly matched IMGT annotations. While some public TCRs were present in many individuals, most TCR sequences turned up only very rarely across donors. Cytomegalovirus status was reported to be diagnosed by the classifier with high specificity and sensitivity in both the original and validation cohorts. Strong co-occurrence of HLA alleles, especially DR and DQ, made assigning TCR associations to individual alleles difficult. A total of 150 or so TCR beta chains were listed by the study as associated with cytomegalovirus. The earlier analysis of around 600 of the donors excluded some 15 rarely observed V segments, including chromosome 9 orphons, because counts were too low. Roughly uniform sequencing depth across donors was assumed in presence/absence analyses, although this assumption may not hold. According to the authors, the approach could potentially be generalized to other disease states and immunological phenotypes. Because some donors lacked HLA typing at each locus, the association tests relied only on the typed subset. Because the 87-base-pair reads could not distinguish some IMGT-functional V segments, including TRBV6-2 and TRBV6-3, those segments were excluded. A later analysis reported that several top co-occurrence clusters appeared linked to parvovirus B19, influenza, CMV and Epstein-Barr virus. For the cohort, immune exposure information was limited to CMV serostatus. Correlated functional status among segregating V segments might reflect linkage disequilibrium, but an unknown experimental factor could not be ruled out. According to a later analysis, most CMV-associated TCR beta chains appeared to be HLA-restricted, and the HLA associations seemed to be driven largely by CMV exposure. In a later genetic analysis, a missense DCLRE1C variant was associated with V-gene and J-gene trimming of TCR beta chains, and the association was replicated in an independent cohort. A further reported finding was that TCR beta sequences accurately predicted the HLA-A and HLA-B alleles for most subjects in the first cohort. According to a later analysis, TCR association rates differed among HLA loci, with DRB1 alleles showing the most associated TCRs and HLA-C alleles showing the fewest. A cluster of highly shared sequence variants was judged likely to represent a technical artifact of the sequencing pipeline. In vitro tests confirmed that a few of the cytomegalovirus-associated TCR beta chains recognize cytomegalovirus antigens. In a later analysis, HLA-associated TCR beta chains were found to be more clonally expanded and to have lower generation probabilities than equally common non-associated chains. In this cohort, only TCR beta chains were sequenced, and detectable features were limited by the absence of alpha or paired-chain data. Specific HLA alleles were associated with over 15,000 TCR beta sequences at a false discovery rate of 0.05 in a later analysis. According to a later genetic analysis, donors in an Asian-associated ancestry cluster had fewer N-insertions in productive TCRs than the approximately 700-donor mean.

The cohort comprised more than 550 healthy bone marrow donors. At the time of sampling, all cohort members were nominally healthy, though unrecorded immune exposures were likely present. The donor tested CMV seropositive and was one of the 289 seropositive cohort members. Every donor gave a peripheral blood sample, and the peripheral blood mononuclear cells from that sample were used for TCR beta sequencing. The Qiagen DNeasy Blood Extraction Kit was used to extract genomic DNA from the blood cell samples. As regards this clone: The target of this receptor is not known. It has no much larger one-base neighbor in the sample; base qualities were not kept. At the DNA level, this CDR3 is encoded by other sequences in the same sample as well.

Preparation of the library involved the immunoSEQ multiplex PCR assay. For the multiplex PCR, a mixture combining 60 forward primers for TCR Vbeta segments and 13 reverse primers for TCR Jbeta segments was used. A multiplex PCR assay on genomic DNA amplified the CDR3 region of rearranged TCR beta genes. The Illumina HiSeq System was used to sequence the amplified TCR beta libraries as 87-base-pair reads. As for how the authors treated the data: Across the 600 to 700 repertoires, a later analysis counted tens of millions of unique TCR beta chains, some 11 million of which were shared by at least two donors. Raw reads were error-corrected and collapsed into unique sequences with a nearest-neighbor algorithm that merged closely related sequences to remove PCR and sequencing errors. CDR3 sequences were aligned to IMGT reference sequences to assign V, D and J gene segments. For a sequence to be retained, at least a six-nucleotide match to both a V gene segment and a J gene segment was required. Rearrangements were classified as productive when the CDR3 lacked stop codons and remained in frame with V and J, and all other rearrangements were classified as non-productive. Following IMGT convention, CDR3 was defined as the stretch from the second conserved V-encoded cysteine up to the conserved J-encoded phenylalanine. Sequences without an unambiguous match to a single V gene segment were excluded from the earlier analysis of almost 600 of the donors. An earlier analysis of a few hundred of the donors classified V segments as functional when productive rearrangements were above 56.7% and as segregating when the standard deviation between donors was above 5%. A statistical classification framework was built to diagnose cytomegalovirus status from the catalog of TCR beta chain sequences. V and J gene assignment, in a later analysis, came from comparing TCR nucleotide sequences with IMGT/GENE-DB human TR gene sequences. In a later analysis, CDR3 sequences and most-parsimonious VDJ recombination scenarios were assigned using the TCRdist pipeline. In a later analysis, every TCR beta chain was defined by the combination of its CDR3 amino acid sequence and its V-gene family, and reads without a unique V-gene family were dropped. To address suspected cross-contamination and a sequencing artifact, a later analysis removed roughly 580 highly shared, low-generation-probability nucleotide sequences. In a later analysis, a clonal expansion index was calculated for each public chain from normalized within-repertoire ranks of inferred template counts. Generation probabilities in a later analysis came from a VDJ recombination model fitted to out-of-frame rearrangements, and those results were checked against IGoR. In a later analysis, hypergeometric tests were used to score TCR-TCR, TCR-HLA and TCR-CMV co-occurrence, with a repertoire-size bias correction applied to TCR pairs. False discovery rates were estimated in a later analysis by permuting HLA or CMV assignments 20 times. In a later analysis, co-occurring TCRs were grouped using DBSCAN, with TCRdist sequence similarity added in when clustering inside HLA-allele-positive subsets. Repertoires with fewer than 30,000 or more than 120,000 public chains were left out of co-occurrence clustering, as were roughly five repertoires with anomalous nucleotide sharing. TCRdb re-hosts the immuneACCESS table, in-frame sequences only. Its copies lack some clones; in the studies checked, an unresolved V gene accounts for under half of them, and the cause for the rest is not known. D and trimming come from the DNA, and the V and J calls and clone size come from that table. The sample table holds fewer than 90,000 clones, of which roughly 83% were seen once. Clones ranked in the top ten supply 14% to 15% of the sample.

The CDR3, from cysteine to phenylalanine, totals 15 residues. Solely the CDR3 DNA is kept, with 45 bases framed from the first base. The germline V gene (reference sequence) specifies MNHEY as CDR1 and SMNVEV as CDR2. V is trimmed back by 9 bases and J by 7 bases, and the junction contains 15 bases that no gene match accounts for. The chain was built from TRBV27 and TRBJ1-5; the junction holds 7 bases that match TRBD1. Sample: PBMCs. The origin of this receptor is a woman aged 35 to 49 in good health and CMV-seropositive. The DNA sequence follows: TGTGCCAGTAGCTATGCAGGGGGGAGAAGCCAGCCCCAGCATTTT. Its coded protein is CASSYAGGRSQPQHF.